This note documents a single T cell receptor (beta chain) sequence. The antigen is undetermined. A much larger clone differs by one base, so this may be a read error. A modified ARM-PCR protocol with three rounds of nested PCR amplified TCRbeta. Using its own MiXCR run on the multiplex PCR reads, TCRdb lists one record per CDR3 protein. The top ten clones hold roughly 19% of a sample with 90,000 to 120,000 distinct CDR3 sequences, roughly two thirds of them seen once. This sample was included in a study of tumor and adjacent non-tumor tissue in lung cancer. Overall study: The patients, about nine men and a few women, were about 31 to 85 with stage I to III disease. On average, productive TCRbeta reads reached roughly 4 million per sample. Study-wide findings and caveats: In normal lung, the top 100 clones were significantly more dominant than in tumor. Tumor tissue had significantly higher TCR diversity than normal lung.

The template was RNA from unsorted bulk tissue. The normal lung tissue was taken more than 3 cm from the tumor edge. Input material: distant non-tumor lung tissue. This TCR derives from a man aged 30 to 39 with non-small cell lung cancer.

Here the CDR3 DNA reads TGCGCCAGCGGCCGGTCGGGACAGACCACTGAAGCTTTCTTT. It codes for CASGRSGQTTEAFF. The chain is built from TRBV4-1 and TRBJ1-1; 7 bases line up with TRBD1. CDR3 length equals 14 residues. In germline, CDR1 is MGHRA, CDR2 YSYEKL. The V gene end was trimmed by 8 bases and the J gene end by 4 bases; junction bases not matched to a gene: 10.